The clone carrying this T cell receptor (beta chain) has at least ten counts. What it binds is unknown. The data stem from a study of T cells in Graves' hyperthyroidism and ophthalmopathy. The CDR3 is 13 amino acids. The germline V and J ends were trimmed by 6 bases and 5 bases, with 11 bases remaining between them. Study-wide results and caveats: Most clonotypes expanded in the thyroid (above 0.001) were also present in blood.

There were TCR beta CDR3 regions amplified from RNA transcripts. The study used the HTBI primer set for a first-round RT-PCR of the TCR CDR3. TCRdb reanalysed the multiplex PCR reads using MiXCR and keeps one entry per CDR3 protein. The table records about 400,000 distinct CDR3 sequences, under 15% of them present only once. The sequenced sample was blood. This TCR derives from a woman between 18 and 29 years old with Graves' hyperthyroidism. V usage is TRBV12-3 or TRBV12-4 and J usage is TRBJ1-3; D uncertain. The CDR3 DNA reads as TGTGCCAGCAGGCCGCGCCTCAGAAACACCATATATTTT. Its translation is CASRPRLRNTIYF.